This T cell receptor beta chain originates from a study of CD8+ T cells in alopecia areata. Sampling of alopecia areata patients yielded lesional scalp punch biopsies as well as peripheral blood. The authors extracted RNA and reverse transcribed it into cDNA as the sequencing template. Sequencing was performed with immunoSEQ multiplex PCR; in TCRdb, only in-frame clones are kept and a portion is missing. Among 12,000 or so clones listed, approximately 53% were seen once. Unmatched junction bases numbered 6, after V lost 7 bases and J lost 0 bases. The germline V gene encodes CDR1 SQVTM and CDR2 ANQGSEA. The CDR3 is made up of 14 amino acids.

This chain links TRBV29-1 with TRBJ2-5; TRBD2 aligns across 9 bases. Material for sequencing was skin. The clonotype comes from a human donor with alopecia areata. The CDR3 sequence is CSAAGGRYQETQYF. The CDR3 nucleotides read TGCAGCGCCGCGGGAGGGAGGTACCAAGAGACCCAGTACTTC.